This TCR beta chain appears in the sequencing data of a study of vaccination and CD4 T cells after COVID-19. Turning to the study itself: The convalescent group had six males, four females, seven Caucasians, two Asians, one multiracial.

A word on this clonotype: Its antigen is unknown.

Germline V gene data show CDR1 as KGHSH and CDR2 as LQKENI. V lost 2 bases and J lost 6, with 14 bases in between. The length of the CDR3 is 16 residues. Treatment here: roughly nine-day PBMC culture with coronavirus spike peptide pools or control peptides (ViraFEST assay). It was before the COVID-19 pandemic (2011-2018) that the unexposed donor's CD4+ T cells were collected. It was with roughly 10 IU/ml IL-2 and roughly 9.5 ug/ml peptide pools that roughly 2 million PBMCs per well were cultured. Once obtained from cultured CD4+ T cells, the DNA was sequenced using the Oncomine TCR Beta short-read assay. Genomic DNA was isolated from CD4+ T cells that had been cultured. One entry per CDR3 protein, called by TCRdb with MiXCR from the PCR reads. The table has some 10,000 distinct CDR3 sequences, just under 45% seen once; the top ten hold around 12%.

The receptor was isolated from a human donor in good health. This chain connects TRBV18 to TRBJ1-6, with D perhaps matching TRBD1 (5 bases). The specimen sequenced was CD4+ T cells from blood, cultured in vitro. CDR3 nucleotides: TGTGCCAGCTCACCAGGGTCGGGACTCCTTAATTCACCCCTCCACTTT. Its protein is CASSPGSGLLNSPLHF.